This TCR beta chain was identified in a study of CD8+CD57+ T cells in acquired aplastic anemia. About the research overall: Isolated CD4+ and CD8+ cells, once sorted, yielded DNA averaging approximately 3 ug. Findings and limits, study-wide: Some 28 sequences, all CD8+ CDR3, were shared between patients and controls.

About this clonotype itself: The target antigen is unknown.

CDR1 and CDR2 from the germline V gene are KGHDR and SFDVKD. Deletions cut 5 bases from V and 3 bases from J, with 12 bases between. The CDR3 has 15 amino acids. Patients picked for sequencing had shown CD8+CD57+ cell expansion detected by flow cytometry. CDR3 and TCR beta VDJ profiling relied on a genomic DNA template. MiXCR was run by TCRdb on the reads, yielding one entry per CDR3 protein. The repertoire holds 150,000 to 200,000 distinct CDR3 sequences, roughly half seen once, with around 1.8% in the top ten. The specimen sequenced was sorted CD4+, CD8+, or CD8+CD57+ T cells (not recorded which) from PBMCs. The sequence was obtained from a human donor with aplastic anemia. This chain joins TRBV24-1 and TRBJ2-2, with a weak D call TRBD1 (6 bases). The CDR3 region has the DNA TGTGCCACCAGTGTGGACAGATCGTACACCGGGGAGCTGTTTTTT. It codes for CATSVDRSYTGELFF.